A single sample is the source of the 30 T cell receptor beta chains below, sequenced in a study of blood T cell repertoires in COVID-19. The assay was immunoSEQ multiplex PCR, and TCRdb's table has in-frame clones only and misses some. The table records fewer than 350,000 clones, roughly 85% of them present only once. Sequenced material: PBMCs or T cells enriched from blood (not recorded which). The receptors derive from a woman aged 45-65 years who had recovered from COVID-19.

Of note for this clone: One end of the junction varies from germline; a read error may be responsible. The chain employs TRBV25-1 and TRBJ2-7, with TRBD2 as a possible D gene (6 bases). Germline V gene sequence: CDR1 MGHDK, CDR2 SYGVNS. The CDR3 loop spans 17 amino acids. CDR3 DNA: TGTGCCAGCAGTGCAATCCGGGCTCCGGGGGACTCCGACGAGCAGTACTTC. Translated, it gives CASSAIRAPGDSDEQYF.

The genes are TRBV30 and TRBJ1-5, with 9 nucleotides matching TRBD1. This CDR3 has 15 residues. The J segment lost 7 bases and the V segment lost 2 bases, leaving 9 bases of the junction unmatched. Germline CDR1 is GTSNPN and CDR2 is SVGIG (reference sequence). The CDR3 DNA reads TGTGCCTGGAGTAGCGTGACAGGGGGAATCCAGCCCCAGCATTTT. Translated: CAWSSVTGGIQPQHF.

DNA of the CDR3: TGTGCCAGCAGCCCCACCCAGTACCAAGAGACCCAGTACTTC. Amino acids: CASSPTQYQETQYF. The chain recombines TRBV2 with TRBJ2-5; the D is unclear. This CDR3 comprises 14 residues. Trimming removed 6 bases from V and 0 bases from J, with 11 bases in between. Germline CDR1 SNHLY, CDR2 FYNNEI.

The chain is built from TRBV21-1 and TRBJ1-5; the table gives TRBD1 as D, unverified against the DNA. TRBV21-1 is a documented pseudogene. This CDR3 has 17 residues. The CDR3 DNA reads as TGTGCCAGCAGCTCGAGGGACAGGGGCGATGAAGGCCAGCCCCAGCATTTT. It specifies CASSSRDRGDEGQPQHF.

The chain carries TRBV3-1 (or the pseudogene TRBV3-2) and TRBJ1-4; 10 bases agree with TRBD1. The CDR3 sequence is 20 residues long. Germline assignment: CDR1 LGHDT and CDR2 YNNKEL (reference sequence). V was clipped by 1 base and J by 0 bases; unmatched bases: 11. CDR3 residues: CASSQGTGTGAFATNEKLFF. The CDR3 DNA sequence: TGTGCCAGCAGCCAAGGAACCGGGACAGGGGCTTTTGCAACTAATGAAAAACTGTTTTTT.

The chain recombines TRBV30 with TRBJ1-5, with 8 bases identical to TRBD1. The CDR3 covers 16 residues. The junction had 7 bases not matched to a gene; V was cut back by 0 bases and J by 3 bases. Germline lookup yields CDR1 GTSNPN and CDR2 SVGIG (reference sequence). This CDR3 reads CAWSVPGTGPNQPQHF. CDR3 nucleotides: TGTGCCTGGAGTGTACCCGGGACAGGCCCCAATCAGCCCCAGCATTTT.

This chain joins TRBV15 and TRBJ1-5; D is uncertain. This CDR3 contains 14 residues. Germline V gene data show CDR1 as LNHNV and CDR2 as YYDKDF (reference sequence). Trimming shortened V by 1 base and J by 1 base, and 5 bases separated the two germline ends. CDR3 DNA sequence: TGTGCCACCAGCAGAGTGGGCAGCAATCAGCCCCAGCATTTT. Amino acid sequence: CATSRVGSNQPQHF.

The V gene is TRBV2, the J gene TRBJ1-2; no firm D call. This CDR3 region has 13 residues. Looked up from germline, CDR1 is SNHLY and CDR2 is FYNNEI. With 10 bases removed from V and 4 bases from J, the gap between germline ends came to 16 bases. Here the CDR3 reads CATTPGGRYGYTF. CDR3 coding DNA: TGTGCCACCACACCCGGAGGGCGCTATGGCTACACCTTC. Combining the CDR3 with reference TRBV2 and TRBJ1-2 gives the whole variable domain EPEVTQTPSHQVTQMGQEVILRCVPISNHLYFYWYRQILGQKVEFLVSFYNNEISEKSEIFDDQFSVERPDGSNFTLKIRSTKLEDSAMYFCATTPGGRYGYTFGSGTRLTVV.

The rearrangement uses TRBV28 and TRBJ1-1; D might be TRBD1 (6 bases). The CDR3 runs to 16 residues. CDR1 is MDHEN and CDR2 is SYDVKM in the germline V gene. V was clipped by 5 bases and J by 3 bases, with 19 bases between them. The chain's CDR3 is CASSPLLGGGHTEAFF. CDR3 nucleotide sequence: TGTGCCAGCAGTCCACTCCTCGGGGGGGGCCACACTGAAGCTTTCTTT.

Written as DNA, the CDR3 is TGTGCCAGCAGCCCCGACAGGGGCTACGAGCAGTACTTC. Translation gives CASSPDRGYEQYF. The J gene is TRBJ2-7, the V gene TRBV5-6, with 8 bases that match TRBD1. The CDR3 consists of 13 residues. V dropped 4 bases and J dropped 3; count of bases not matched to a gene: 3. Germline V gene data show CDR1 as SGHDT and CDR2 as YYEEEE.

The chain recombines TRBV5-1 with TRBJ1-4, with D unclear. Germline V gene lookup returns CDR1 SGHRS and CDR2 YFSETQ. The CDR3 runs 17 residues. V was cut by 0 bases and J by 0 bases, with 12 bases left in between. The CDR3 sequence: CASSLAHGGATNEKLFF. In nucleotides, the CDR3 is TGCGCCAGCAGCTTGGCCCACGGCGGGGCAACTAATGAAAAACTGTTTTTT.

CDR3 nucleotide sequence: TGTGCCAGCTCCTCAGAGCCGGGACTAGCGGGCCTAGGGGATACGCAGTATTTT. It yields the protein CASSSEPGLAGLGDTQYF. The V call is TRBV7-2, the J call TRBJ2-3, with 12 bases matching TRBD2. This CDR3 contains 18 residues. Germline values: CDR1 SGHTA, CDR2 FQGNSA. Unmatched junction bases numbered 18, after V lost 8 bases and J lost 6 bases.

The chain joins TRBV15 to TRBJ1-2, with D possibly being TRBD1 (6 bases). Germline CDR1 LNHNV, CDR2 YYDKDF (reference sequence). Trimming shortened V by 0 bases and J by 6 bases, and 14 bases separated the two germline ends. The CDR3 contains 15 residues. CDR3 sequence (DNA): TGTGCCACCAGCAGAGATAGAGGCAGGGGCGATGGCTACACCTTC. This sequence encodes CATSRDRGRGDGYTF.

Concerning this clone: Other DNA sequences within the sample encode an identical CDR3. The V and J genes are TRBV29-1 and TRBJ2-2; D call uncertain. The CDR3 has 10 residues. The V end lost 5 bases, the J end lost 6 bases, and 4 bases lay between the germline ends. CDR1 and CDR2 from the germline V gene are SQVTM and ANQGSEA. CDR3 sequence: CSVLSGELFF. Here the CDR3 DNA reads TGCAGCGTTCTCTCCGGGGAGCTGTTTTTT.

The chain joins TRBV12-3 or TRBV12-4 to TRBJ1-2; no clear D. This CDR3 has 13 residues. V lost 3 bases, J lost 4 bases, and 9 bases lay in between. This chain's CDR3 is CASSFFAGYGYTF. CDR3 coding DNA: TGTGCCAGCAGTTTCTTCGCAGGCTATGGCTACACCTTC.

The chain has TRBV6-1 and TRBJ2-5; 7 nucleotides line up with TRBD1. Germline-derived CDR1 and CDR2 are MNHNS and SASEGT. The V gene end was trimmed by 1 base and the J gene end by 5 bases; junction bases not matched to a gene: 4. This CDR3 is built from 14 residues. The CDR3 is CASSEGGQIETQYF. CDR3 DNA: TGTGCCAGCAGTGAAGGGGGACAGATCGAGACCCAGTACTTC.

This chain links TRBV18 with TRBJ2-2, with 12 bases fitting TRBD2. Germline V gene lookup returns CDR1 KGHSH and CDR2 LQKENI. J gave up 5 bases and V 6 bases, and 4 bases lay outside the gene matches. The CDR3 extends over 15 amino acids. The CDR3 coding sequence is TGTGCCAGCTCGCCCGGGACTAGCGGGACCGGGGAGCTGTTTTTT. It encodes CASSPGTSGTGELFF.

The chain is built from TRBV11-2 and TRBJ2-7, with a tentative D call TRBD2 (5 bases). CDR3 length: 14 residues. The V gene's germline CDR1 is SGHAT and CDR2 FQNNGV. V lost 4 bases, J lost 2 bases, and 12 bases lay in between. The CDR3 DNA follows: TGTGCCAGCAGCTCGGGGAGACGAACCTACGAGCAGTACTTC. Translation: CASSSGRRTYEQYF. Full variable domain (remainder filled in from reference TRBV11-2 and TRBJ2-7): EAGVAQSPRYKIIEKRQSVAFWCNPISGHATLYWYQQILGQGPKLLIQFQNNGVVDDSQLPKDRFSAERLKGVDSTLKIQPAKLEDSAVYLCASSSGRRTYEQYFGPGTRLTVT.

In this sample, this clone turned up once. The rearrangement joins TRBV5-1 to TRBJ2-7; TRBD1 agrees at 10 bases. The CDR3 is 15 amino acids. The V and J ends lost 4 bases and 6 bases, in that order; junction bases with no gene match: 10. Germline assignment: CDR1 SGHRS and CDR2 YFSETQ. This CDR3 is CASSLDRTGGTEQYF. The CDR3 DNA reads TGCGCCAGCAGCCTTGATCGGACAGGGGGAACCGAGCAGTACTTC.

This rearrangement joins TRBV27 to TRBJ2-1; 11 nucleotides agree with TRBD2. Per the germline V gene, CDR1 is MNHEY and CDR2 is SMNVEV (reference sequence). With 5 bases clipped from V and 10 bases from J, the junction kept 16 bases outside the gene matches. This CDR3 is built from 17 residues. The CDR3 spells CASSAASLAGGGGEQFF. The CDR3 bases are TGTGCCAGCAGTGCCGCCTCATTAGCGGGAGGGGGAGGAGAGCAGTTCTTC.

In nucleotides, the CDR3 is TGTGCCAGCAGTGATAAACGGGTCCCGTTTGAAGCTTTCTTT. Amino acids: CASSDKRVPFEAFF. The rearrangement joins TRBV25-1 to TRBJ1-1, with D unclear. Between the trimmed V and J ends, which lost 3 bases and 7 bases, there was a span of 15 bases. Germline CDR1 is MGHDK and CDR2 is SYGVNS. This CDR3 spans 14 amino acids.

The chain is built from TRBV29-1 and TRBJ2-6; 8 bases line up with TRBD2. With V trimmed by 7 bases and J by 3 bases, 5 bases remained unmatched. Germline-derived CDR1 and CDR2 are SQVTM and ANQGSEA. The CDR3 runs 14 residues. Here the CDR3 reads CSGGSGDGANVLTF. The CDR3, as DNA: TGCAGCGGAGGTAGCGGGGATGGGGCCAACGTCCTGACTTTC.

The V call is TRBV5-4, the J call TRBJ2-2; 8 bases align to TRBD2. The V gene's germline CDR1 is SGHNT and CDR2 YYREEE (reference sequence). V lost 4 bases, J lost 5 bases, and 10 bases stayed unmatched. The CDR3 totals 16 residues. The CDR3 region has the DNA TGTGCCAGCAGCCTATGGGGGACTAGAAGGACCGGGGAGCTGTTTTTT. Translated: CASSLWGTRRTGELFF.

The V call is TRBV2, the J call TRBJ1-1; possible D gene TRBD1, 6 bases. Deletions cut 0 bases from V and 8 bases from J, with 10 bases between. CDR1 and CDR2 (germline): SNHLY, FYNNEI. CDR3 length equals 13 residues. CDR3 DNA: TGTGCCAGCAGTGAAGCGATGGACAGCGAAGCTTTCTTT. It translates to CASSEAMDSEAFF. Based on the CDR3 plus reference TRBV2 and TRBJ1-1, the full variable domain is EPEVTQTPSHQVTQMGQEVILRCVPISNHLYFYWYRQILGQKVEFLVSFYNNEISEKSEIFDDQFSVERPDGSNFTLKIRSTKLEDSAMYFCASSEAMDSEAFFGQGTRLTVV.

This chain's CDR3 is CASSAPQGQDRNTIYF. CDR3 sequence (DNA): TGTGCCAGCAGCGCCCCCCAGGGACAGGACCGAAACACCATATATTTT. This chain uses TRBV9 with TRBJ1-3; TRBD1 matches 8 bases. This CDR3 region has 16 residues. V lost 3 bases, J lost 5 bases, and 10 bases stayed unmatched. Germline values: CDR1 SGDLS, CDR2 YYNGEE.

The chain links TRBV28 to TRBJ2-7, with 9 bases that match TRBD1. The CDR3 contains 15 residues. J gave up 5 bases and V 6 bases, and 11 bases lay outside the gene matches. The V gene's germline CDR1 is MDHEN and CDR2 SYDVKM. DNA of the CDR3: TGTGCCAGCAGACCCGCGGGACAGGGTTCCCACGAGCAGTACTTC. This translates into CASRPAGQGSHEQYF.

Points on this clone: Other DNA sequences in the same sample also yield this CDR3. The chain is built from TRBV24-1 and TRBJ2-3; D is unresolved. Per germline, CDR1 KGHDR and CDR2 SFDVKD. Trimming removed 10 bases from V and 0 bases from J, with 10 bases in between. This CDR3 spans 13 amino acids. CDR3 sequence (DNA): TGTGCCACATCCCGCGGAAGCACAGATACGCAGTATTTT. This codes for CATSRGSTDTQYF.

Worth noting for this clone: The same CDR3 can be traced to other DNA sequences in this sample. The chain has TRBV12-3 or TRBV12-4 and TRBJ2-2; D remains unclear. This CDR3 has 12 residues. Trimming left V 2 bases short and J 6 bases short, with 4 bases between. This CDR3 reads CASSLSAGELFF. As DNA, the CDR3 is TGTGCCAGCAGTTTATCCGCCGGGGAGCTGTTTTTT.

The chain combines TRBV5-1 with TRBJ1-1; 8 positions agree with TRBD1. The length of the CDR3 is 15 residues. V shed 0 bases, J shed 6 bases, and the junction held 7 bases outside the gene matches. The V gene's germline CDR1 is SGHRS and CDR2 YFSETQ. The CDR3 loop is CASSLGAGGESEAFF. In DNA form, the CDR3 reads TGCGCCAGCAGCTTGGGGGCAGGGGGCGAGTCTGAAGCTTTCTTT.

This rearrangement joins TRBV6-2 or TRBV6-3 to TRBJ2-2; D unresolved. The germline CDR1 and CDR2 sequences are MNHEY and SVGEGT. The V gene lost 6 bases and the J gene lost 6 bases, with 17 bases spanning the gap. CDR3 size: 15 residues. CDR3 bases: TGTGCCAGCAGCCTACTGATCTTCGGGTCCGGGGAGCTGTTTTTT. Protein: CASSLLIFGSGELFF.